These 26 T cell receptor beta chains came from one sample sequenced in a study of T cells after yellow fever vaccination (dated by TCRdb to between 2018 and 2021). Libraries were built with 5' RACE. These reads were obtained on an Illumina HiSeq 2500. TCRdb reprocessed the public reads (quality trimming at Q25 with fastp, clone calling with MiXCR) and kept in-frame beta chains. Identical CDR3 proteins give one entry, which carries the most common genes and DNA. Recorded for this sample are 500,000 to 650,000 distinct CDR3 sequences; less than 20% of them occurred a single time. 17% of the sample rests with the top ten. The treatment or condition label for this specimen denotes: live attenuated yellow fever vaccine strain. This sample comprised PBMCs, obtained about 5 days after the first yellow fever vaccination. The receptor source for this set is a young man who received the YFV17D yellow fever vaccine.

This clonotype was detected a few times. This chain connects TRBV4-1 to TRBJ2-6; 10 bases are a match to TRBD1. V lost 0 bases, J lost 2 bases, and 4 bases stayed unmatched. Germline loops: CDR1 MGHRA, CDR2 YSYEKL. The CDR3 is 18 amino acids. This CDR3 reads CASSQEMTGGAGANVLTF. The CDR3 DNA reads as TGCGCCAGCAGCCAAGAAATGACAGGGGGCGCTGGGGCCAACGTCCTGACTTTC.

V and J are TRBV10-3 and TRBJ2-5, with 15 bases lining up with TRBD2. V shed 6 bases and J 5 bases; nucleotides not matched to a gene: 7. The CDR3 has 16 amino acids. CDR1 and CDR2 from the germline V gene are ENHRY and SYGVKD. The chain's CDR3 is CAIRPGLAGGEETQYF. CDR3 nucleotides: TGTGCCATCAGGCCGGGACTAGCGGGGGGAGAGGAGACCCAGTACTTC.

The rearrangement uses TRBV12-3 or TRBV12-4 and TRBJ2-1; D may match TRBD1 or TRBD2 (7 bases each). V was pared by 11 bases and J by 8 bases, with 28 bases between. The CDR3 totals 16 residues. DNA for the CDR3: TGTGCCTTCAGTTTAGGGGAGGGGGCCGTTGGCGATGAGCAGTTCTTC. Protein: CAFSLGEGAVGDEQFF.

This chain uses TRBV5-5 with TRBJ1-6; no reliable D call. V was pared by 3 bases and J by 7 bases, with 17 bases between. The CDR3 is 16 amino acids. Germline assignment: CDR1 SGHKS and CDR2 YYEKEE (reference sequence). The CDR3: CASSYNLWTGNSPLHF. The CDR3, as DNA: TGTGCCAGCAGCTACAATCTCTGGACGGGGAATTCACCCCTCCACTTT.

J is TRBJ2-2 and V is TRBV7-2; D not resolved. Germline V lookup: CDR1 SGHTA, CDR2 FQGNSA. The CDR3 runs to 14 residues. The V and J ends lost 2 bases and 6 bases respectively, with 10 bases between them. CDR3 residues: CASSLRYWSGELFF. The CDR3 DNA reads TGTGCCAGCAGCTTACGTTACTGGTCCGGGGAGCTGTTTTTT. The full variable domain, rest sourced from reference TRBV7-2 and TRBJ2-2, is GAGVSQSPSNKVTEKGKDVELRCDPISGHTALYWYRQSLGQGLEFLIYFQGNSAPDKSGLPSDRFSAERTGGSVSTLTIQRTQQEDSAVYLCASSLRYWSGELFFGEGSRLTVL.

This clonotype was counted a few times. V gene TRBV5-1 combines with J gene TRBJ1-1; D uncertain. Deletions cut 2 bases from V and 3 bases from J, with 8 bases between. Germline CDR1 reads SGHRS; CDR2 reads YFSETQ. There are 13 residues in the CDR3. DNA for the CDR3: TGCGCCAGCAGCTTCATGAAGGACACTGAAGCTTTCTTT. Translated: CASSFMKDTEAFF.

This clonotype occurred a few times. This rearrangement joins TRBV20-1 to TRBJ1-5, with D possibly matching TRBD1 (6 bases). V lost 2 bases, J lost 4 bases, and 15 bases lay in between. The CDR3 spans 15 residues. In germline, CDR1 is DFQATT, CDR2 SNEGSKA (reference sequence). The CDR3 reads CSARIQGRGNQPQHF. For the CDR3, the DNA is TGCAGTGCTAGAATTCAGGGGCGGGGGAATCAGCCCCAGCATTTT.

This clonotype was counted between two and nine times. The V gene is TRBV24-1, the J gene TRBJ2-5; D perhaps matches TRBD2 (6 bases). Germline CDR1 and CDR2: KGHDR and SFDVKD. Deletions cut 4 bases from V and 3 bases from J, with 14 bases between. The CDR3 spans 15 residues. The CDR3 DNA is TGTGCCACCAGTGACCAACTACCGGGGGAAGAGACCCAGTACTTC. As protein: CATSDQLPGEETQYF.

This chain connects TRBV5-6 to TRBJ2-3; D is undetermined. V lost 4 bases to trimming and J lost 5 bases, with 11 bases between them. Germline V CDR1 and CDR2: SGHDT, YYEEEE. This CDR3 comprises 13 residues. CDR3: CASSRKSVDTQYF. DNA for the CDR3: TGTGCCAGCAGCCGGAAGAGTGTAGATACGCAGTATTTT.

The chain employs TRBV7-6 and TRBJ2-1; 11 nucleotides align to TRBD2. Germline V gene data show CDR1 as SGHVS and CDR2 as FNYEAQ. V gave up 5 bases and J gave up 4 bases; unmatched junction bases: 19. The CDR3 covers 20 residues. CDR3 DNA sequence: TGTGCCAGCAGCACCCGAGCCCGCCTAGCGGGGGGCCAAGGTTACAATGAGCAGTTCTTC. This encodes CASSTRARLAGGQGYNEQFF.

This clonotype was detected a few times. J is TRBJ2-1 and V is TRBV5-1; TRBD2 matches at 9 bases. The CDR3 is 16 amino acids. CDR1 and CDR2 (germline): SGHRS, YFSETQ. V lost 2 bases to trimming and J lost 4 bases; unmatched junction nucleotides: 7. CDR3: CASSLPGLAFYNEQFF. The CDR3 nucleotides read TGCGCCAGCAGCTTACCGGGACTAGCCTTTTACAATGAGCAGTTCTTC.

This rearrangement joins TRBV12-3 or TRBV12-4 to TRBJ1-2; D is possibly TRBD1 (5 bases). V lost 6 bases and J 8 bases, leaving 16 bases between the germline ends. The CDR3 loop spans 13 amino acids. CDR3 in amino acids: CASSGPREYGYTF. CDR3 sequence (DNA): TGTGCCAGCAGCGGACCCAGGGAATACGGCTACACCTTC.

V is TRBV11-2 and J is TRBJ2-2; possibly TRBD2 for D (6 bases). There are 16 residues in the CDR3. With 4 bases removed from V and 8 bases from J, the gap between germline ends came to 20 bases. CDR1 SGHAT and CDR2 FQNNGV come from the germline V gene. In nucleotides, the CDR3 is TGTGCCAGCAGCTCCACCCTCCGGGACTTACCGGGGGAGCTGTTTTTT. Translation gives CASSSTLRDLPGELFF.

This clonotype was found many times. The chain carries TRBV20-1 and TRBJ2-2; 9 bases are shared with TRBD1. V dropped 5 bases and J dropped 4; count of bases not matched to a gene: 14. The CDR3 spans 17 residues. In germline, CDR1 is DFQATT, CDR2 SNEGSKA (reference sequence). The CDR3 loop is CSAPPLSGDRVTGELFF. The CDR3, as DNA: TGCAGTGCTCCCCCCTTGTCCGGGGACAGGGTCACCGGGGAGCTGTTTTTT.

This CDR3 reads CSARDQPGPGNTIYF. The DNA of the CDR3 is TGCAGTGCTAGAGATCAGCCAGGCCCTGGAAACACCATATATTTT. The rearrangement links TRBV20-1 to TRBJ1-3; D is undetermined. V lost 0 bases to trimming and J lost 2 bases, with 11 bases between them. The CDR3 runs to 15 residues. Germline assignment: CDR1 DFQATT and CDR2 SNEGSKA (reference sequence).

The V gene is TRBV2, the J gene TRBJ2-7; 10 nucleotides line up with TRBD2. The length of the CDR3 is 16 residues. CDR1 and CDR2 from the germline V gene are SNHLY and FYNNEI. V dropped 7 bases and J dropped 0; count of bases not matched to a gene: 9. The CDR3 region is CASKTGLAGVSYEQYF. The CDR3 nucleotides read TGTGCCAGCAAAACGGGCCTAGCGGGGGTCTCCTACGAGCAGTACTTC.

This clonotype was picked up a small number of times. This rearrangement joins TRBV29-1 to TRBJ2-7, with a weak D call TRBD2 (5 bases). V was pared by 7 bases and J by 0 bases, with 22 bases between. Per the germline V gene, CDR1 is SQVTM and CDR2 is ANQGSEA. This CDR3 comprises 16 residues. The CDR3 loop reads CSAVARRTGSSYEQYF. CDR3 coding DNA: TGCAGCGCTGTGGCCCGCCGAACGGGGAGCTCCTACGAGCAGTACTTC.

The chain is built from TRBV7-9 and TRBJ1-1; D remains unclear. V lost 1 base and J 5 bases, leaving 17 bases between the germline ends. The germline gives CDR1 SEHNR, CDR2 FQNEAQ (reference sequence). The CDR3 extends over 16 amino acids. The CDR3 region has the DNA TGTGCCAGCAGCTTAGGGTCTGGGCTCGGAAAGACTGAAGCTTTCTTT. Its protein product is CASSLGSGLGKTEAFF. The variable domain in full, completed from reference TRBV7-9 and TRBJ1-1, reads DTGVSQNPRHKITKRGQNVTFRCDPISEHNRLYWYRQTLGQGPEFLTYFQNEAQLEKSRLLSDRFSAERPKGSFSTLEIQRTEQGDSAMYLCASSLGSGLGKTEAFFGQGTRLTVV.

This clonotype was counted a few times. In DNA, the CDR3 is TGTGCCAGCAGCCCTCTCGGGGGCAGGAACACAGATACGCAGTATTTT. Its protein is CASSPLGGRNTDTQYF. The J gene is TRBJ2-3, the V gene TRBV7-9; possibly TRBD1 or TRBD2 for D (6 bases each). The germline V gene has CDR1 SEHNR and CDR2 FQNEAQ (reference sequence). V shed 5 bases and J shed 2 bases, with 17 bases lying between them. This CDR3 comprises 16 residues.

On this clonotype itself: At one boundary the junction diverges from the germline segment, which might be a read error. The chain carries TRBV30 and TRBJ1-1, with D possibly TRBD1 on 5 matching bases. Germline CDR1 reads GTSNPN; CDR2 reads SVGIG (reference sequence). The CDR3 length is 8 residues. The chain's CDR3 is CAWTQGGF. Here the CDR3 DNA reads TGTGCCTGGACCCAGGGCGGCTTT.

This clonotype was counted a few times. The rearrangement uses TRBV5-1 and TRBJ2-5; 11 bases match TRBD2. Trimming at V came to 2 bases and at J to 2 bases, leaving 5 bases not matched to a gene. Germline CDR1 reads SGHRS; CDR2 reads YFSETQ. The CDR3 has 16 amino acids. CDR3: CASSLLIAGGQETQYF. In DNA form, the CDR3 reads TGCGCCAGCAGCTTACTGATAGCGGGGGGGCAAGAGACCCAGTACTTC.

This clonotype has a count of ten or more. The rearrangement uses TRBV9 and TRBJ1-1; D may be TRBD1 (6 bases). Trimming took 3 bases from V and 5 from J, leaving 20 bases between them. The CDR3 runs 16 residues. Germline assignment: CDR1 SGDLS and CDR2 YYNGEE. The CDR3 here is CASSATERGTTTEAFF. The CDR3 nucleotides read TGTGCCAGCAGCGCCACCGAGAGGGGGACAACTACTGAAGCTTTCTTT.

The chain combines TRBV7-2 with TRBJ2-7; 8 bases align to TRBD2. Germline loops: CDR1 SGHTA, CDR2 FQGNSA. The CDR3 consists of 16 residues. V dropped 5 bases and J dropped 1; count of bases not matched to a gene: 10. The CDR3 DNA is TGTGCCAGCAGCAATTACAAGCGGGGGAGGTCCTACGAGCAGTACGTC. Its protein is CASSNYKRGRSYEQYV.

This clonotype was detected a few times. Here the CDR3 DNA reads TGCGCCAGCAGCCAGGCCGTGGCCCAGATCTTCCTAATTCCGAACACTGAAGCTTTCTTT. Protein: CASSQAVAQIFLIPNTEAFF. The rearrangement links TRBV4-1 to TRBJ1-1, with D uncertain. This CDR3 is 20 amino acids long. The germline CDR1 and CDR2 sequences are MGHRA and YSYEKL. The V end was cut by 3 bases, the J end by 1 base, with 27 bases between.

About this clonotype itself: Given the absence of the conserved phenylalanine or tryptophan at the CDR3 end, a read error is likely. The chain carries TRBV7-2 and TRBJ2-3; unclear D gene. CDR3 size: 12 residues. Trimming removed 5 bases at V and 1 base at J, with 4 bases between. Germline CDR1 reads SGHTA; CDR2 reads FQGNSA. CDR3 coding DNA: TGTGCCAGCAGCCCCCGCACAGATACGCAGTATTTG. Its translation: CASSPRTDTQYL.

This clonotype occurred many times. This chain joins TRBV9 and TRBJ2-7, with D maybe TRBD1 (5 bases). Germline values: CDR1 SGDLS, CDR2 YYNGEE. Trimming took 6 bases from V and 12 from J, leaving 13 bases between them. The CDR3 is made up of 10 amino acids. The CDR3: CASTRQGRYV. As DNA, the CDR3 is TGTGCCAGCACCCGCCAGGGTAGGTACGTC.